The source of this T cell receptor beta chain is a study of blood T cell repertoires in COVID-19. Study details: Samples of COVID-19 (acute and convalescent) were obtained from the United States, Italy and Spain. Sample material is recorded as cDNA or gDNA derived from T cells, B-cell-depleted T cells, or PBMCs.

V was trimmed by 4 bases and J by 5 bases, leaving 12 bases between them. The CDR3 length is 13 residues. Germline values: CDR1 SGHKS, CDR2 YYEKEE (reference sequence). Under the authors' procedure: Amplification from reference gene primers served as the basis for estimated nucleated cell counts. Assay used: immunoSEQ multiplex PCR; TCRdb lists only in-frame clones, some missing. V, J and clone size derive from that table, while D and trimming were established from the DNA sequence. The sample yields fewer than 250,000 clones, about 90% seen once. Seattle's cohort entered during active infection and was followed longitudinally.

The source material was peripheral blood. This TCR was recovered from a man younger than 45 with COVID-19, enrolled during active disease. The chain employs TRBV5-5 and TRBJ1-1, with D possibly matching TRBD1 (5 bases). CDR3 sequence reads: CASSPGPGTEAFF. The CDR3 DNA sequence: TGTGCCAGCAGCCCTGGTCCAGGGACTGAAGCTTTCTTT.